This T cell receptor beta chain derives from a study of identical twins. With 2 bases clipped from V and 2 bases from J, the junction kept 6 bases outside the gene matches. CDR3 length equals 15 residues. From germline, CDR1 is SEHNR and CDR2 FQNEAQ (reference sequence). TCRdb passed the 5' RACE reads through MiXCR, listing each CDR3 protein once. The data show about 530,000 distinct CDR3 sequences, approximately 20% seen once. These data also featured in a second study, about yellow fever vaccine responses in identical twins.

The sequencing input was CD4+ T cells sorted from blood. The gene calls are TRBV7-9 and TRBJ2-7; 7 nucleotides match TRBD2. The clonotype originates from a woman aged 18 to 35 in good health. As DNA, the CDR3 is TGTGCCAGCAGCTTACGGGGGGACCGACCCTACGAGCAGTACGTC. It is translated as CASSLRGDRPYEQYV.